The 20 T cell receptor beta chains below come from one sample, sequenced in a study of blood T cells in healthy people across ages. The authors ran a second PCR of 7 to 11 cycles using a sample-barcoded 5' primer and a J-beta primer mix. TCRdb itself ran the 5' RACE reads through MiXCR, one entry per CDR3 protein. The data show roughly 550,000 distinct CDR3 sequences, about 25% seen once. The same specimen was also included in a second study, on T cells of mothers and their children.

Sequencing was done on a sample of blood. The receptors stem from a boy younger than 18 in good health.

This clonotype was picked up a small number of times. The rearrangement uses TRBV7-2 and TRBJ2-5; 11 bases are a match to TRBD1. Germline V CDR1 and CDR2: SGHTA, FQGNSA. After removal of 1 base from V and 4 bases from J, the junction contained 5 bases not matched to a gene. This CDR3 is built from 16 residues. CDR3 sequence reads: CASSLEGQGVRETQYF. CDR3 nucleotides: TGTGCCAGCAGCTTAGAGGGACAGGGGGTACGAGAGACCCAGTACTTC.

J is TRBJ1-1 and V is TRBV6-1, with D maybe TRBD1 (6 bases). The CDR3 has 14 residues. V was clipped by 4 bases and J by 0 bases, with 9 bases between them. Germline V gene data show CDR1 as MNHNS and CDR2 as SASEGT. The CDR3 DNA reads as TGTGCCAGCAGTGCAGGGGTTGTGAACACTGAAGCTTTCTTT. Encoded protein: CASSAGVVNTEAFF.

This clonotype was seen a handful of times. J is TRBJ1-3 and V is TRBV25-1, with a tentative D call TRBD1 (6 bases). This CDR3 is 19 amino acids long. Trimming stripped 1 base from V and 0 bases from J, with 19 bases between. Germline V lookup: CDR1 MGHDK, CDR2 SYGVNS. CDR3 amino acids: CASSESRGGRTRSGNTIYF. The CDR3 DNA is TGTGCCAGCAGTGAATCGCGGGGGGGGCGGACACGCTCTGGAAACACCATATATTTT.

This chain joins TRBV20-1 and TRBJ2-7; tentatively, D is TRBD1 (5 bases). V lost 2 bases and J lost 3, with 14 bases in between. The CDR3 consists of 14 residues. The germline CDR1 and CDR2 sequences are DFQATT and SNEGSKA (reference sequence). CDR3 loop: CSARRRRTLYEQYF. CDR3 nucleotide sequence: TGCAGTGCTAGACGGCGCCGGACACTCTACGAGCAGTACTTC.

The rearrangement uses TRBV18 and TRBJ2-7; D perhaps matches TRBD2 (5 bases). The CDR3 consists of 15 residues. Trimming cost V 3 bases and J 3 bases, with 15 bases left between them. Germline V gives CDR1 KGHSH, CDR2 LQKENI. Written as DNA, the CDR3 is TGTGCCAGCTCACCGTCTCCCCCCGGGAACTACGAGCAGTACTTC. Translation gives CASSPSPPGNYEQYF. Together with reference TRBV18 and TRBJ2-7, the CDR3 gives the full variable domain: NAGVMQNPRHLVRRRGQEARLRCSPMKGHSHVYWYRQLPEEGLKFMVYLQKENIIDESGMPKERFSAEFPKEGPSILRIQQVVRGDSAAYFCASSPSPPGNYEQYFGPGTRLTVT.

The genes are TRBV9 and TRBJ2-7; 7 positions agree with TRBD2. The CDR3 spans 14 residues. Germline CDR1 SGDLS, CDR2 YYNGEE. The trim removed 2 bases at V and 0 bases at J, leaving 2 bases unmatched. The CDR3 protein is CASSVGGDSYEQYF. CDR3 sequence (DNA): TGTGCCAGCAGCGTTGGGGGGGACTCCTACGAGCAGTACTTC.

This clonotype was recorded a few times. The V and J genes are TRBV6-6 and TRBJ2-7, with D maybe TRBD2 (5 bases). Trimming took off 0 bases at V and 2 bases at J, with 5 bases between the two ends. CDR1 MNHNY and CDR2 SVGAGI come from the germline V gene (reference sequence). This CDR3 is 13 amino acids long. The CDR3 region is CASSYSLAYEQYF. CDR3 DNA sequence: TGTGCCAGCAGTTACTCACTAGCCTACGAGCAGTACTTC.

This clonotype came up many times. The gene calls are TRBV4-1 and TRBJ1-2; maybe TRBD1 (6 bases). The CDR3 is 14 amino acids. Per the germline V gene, CDR1 is MGHRA and CDR2 is YSYEKL. The V end was cut by 4 bases, the J end by 4 bases, with 13 bases between. In nucleotides, the CDR3 is TGCGCCAGCAGCCGCTTACAGGGAAGCTATGGCTACACCTTC. Protein: CASSRLQGSYGYTF.

This chain joins TRBV7-2 and TRBJ2-3; the D is unclear. Germline loops: CDR1 SGHTA, CDR2 FQGNSA. The CDR3 covers 11 residues. Trimming took 2 bases from V and 11 from J, leaving 8 bases between them. The CDR3 DNA reads TGTGCCAGCAGCTTAAAGATGGAGCAGTATTTT. Its protein product is CASSLKMEQYF.

The chain is built from TRBV12-3 or TRBV12-4 and TRBJ2-7; 7 bases match TRBD1. The CDR3 runs 16 residues. The junction had 13 bases not matched to a gene; V was cut back by 6 bases and J by 2 bases. The CDR3 nucleotides read TGTGCCAGCAGGGGTCTAGAGGGGACAGAGCCCTACGAGCAGTACTTC. Translating gives CASRGLEGTEPYEQYF.

The chain employs TRBV2 and TRBJ2-5; D is undetermined. The CDR3 spans 13 residues. The germline CDR1 and CDR2 sequences are SNHLY and FYNNEI. V gave up 2 bases and J gave up 5 bases, with 9 bases separating them. As DNA, the CDR3 is TGTGCCAGCAGTGAACTTAGGAGCGAGACCCAGTACTTC. Translation: CASSELRSETQYF.

The V and J genes are TRBV6-4 and TRBJ2-3; D might be TRBD2 (5 bases). The CDR3 consists of 14 residues. CDR1 and CDR2 from the germline V gene are MRHNA and SNTAGT. V lost 5 bases and J 1 base, leaving 10 bases between the germline ends. The CDR3 DNA reads as TGTGCCAGCAGTCTCCAGGAGGGCACAGATACGCAGTATTTT. Translation gives CASSLQEGTDTQYF.

This clonotype was counted only a few times. The rearrangement uses TRBV25-1 and TRBJ2-3; TRBD2 aligns across 13 bases. CDR1 MGHDK and CDR2 SYGVNS come from the germline V gene. The CDR3 covers 16 residues. V trimming: 6 bases; J trimming: 2 bases; junction bases outside the gene matches: 5. This CDR3 is CASSPGLAGLTDTQYF. CDR3 DNA sequence: TGTGCCAGCAGCCCGGGACTAGCGGGGCTCACAGATACGCAGTATTTT.

This clonotype turned up a few times. The J gene is TRBJ2-7, the V gene TRBV6-5, with a tentative D call TRBD1 (6 bases). This CDR3 is 15 amino acids long. V gave up 2 bases and J gave up 0 bases, with 11 bases separating them. Germline V gene sequence: CDR1 MNHEY, CDR2 SVGAGI. The CDR3 spells CASSYDQTGSYEQYF. The CDR3 nucleotides read TGTGCCAGCAGTTACGATCAGACAGGCTCCTACGAGCAGTACTTC.

This clonotype was recorded a few times. The V and J genes are TRBV20-1 and TRBJ1-1; a possible D gene is TRBD1 (6 bases). The germline CDR1 and CDR2 sequences are DFQATT and SNEGSKA (reference sequence). Trimming stripped 6 bases from V and 0 bases from J, with 11 bases between. This CDR3 has 13 residues. As DNA, the CDR3 is TGCAGTGCCCACAGGGCCATGAACACTGAAGCTTTCTTT. It codes for CSAHRAMNTEAFF.

For this clonotype: The CDR3 does not end in the conserved phenylalanine or tryptophan, so this is likely a read error. V and J are TRBV6-5 and TRBJ1-2, with a tentative D call TRBD1 (6 bases). There are 14 residues in the CDR3. In germline, CDR1 is MNHEY, CDR2 SVGAGI. Trimming took off 2 bases at V and 4 bases at J, with 11 bases between the two ends. The CDR3, as DNA: TGTGCCAGCAGTTACCGGACAGACCTCTATGGCTACACCCTC. Protein product: CASSYRTDLYGYTL.

This clonotype was seen a few times. This chain connects TRBV28 to TRBJ2-2; D possibly corresponds to TRBD2 (6 bases). In germline, CDR1 is MDHEN, CDR2 SYDVKM. The CDR3 runs to 16 residues. V lost 6 bases, J lost 3 bases, and 17 bases lay in between. The CDR3 DNA follows: TGTGCCAGCAGCGCAACCGGGACTGTGGACACCGGGGAGCTGTTTTTT. Its translation: CASSATGTVDTGELFF.

This clonotype came up a few times. This chain connects TRBV6-2 or TRBV6-3 to TRBJ2-5; 7 nucleotides match TRBD2. The J segment lost 4 bases and the V segment lost 8 bases, leaving 10 bases of the junction unmatched. The CDR3 has 14 amino acids. In germline, CDR1 is MNHEY, CDR2 SVGEGT. The CDR3 DNA reads as TGTGCCAGCTTGAATAGCGGGCGGGGAGAGACCCAGTACTTC. This gives the protein CASLNSGRGETQYF.

The gene calls are TRBV5-1 and TRBJ1-1; D not resolved. Trimming removed 4 bases at V and 1 base at J, with 11 bases between. The germline gives CDR1 SGHRS, CDR2 YFSETQ. This CDR3 region has 14 residues. The CDR3 protein is CASSLTGWNTEAFF. The CDR3 coding sequence is TGCGCCAGCAGCCTGACGGGATGGAACACTGAAGCTTTCTTT.

This clonotype was observed at least ten times. This chain joins TRBV28 and TRBJ2-7; D gene ambiguous. Germline-derived CDR1 and CDR2 are MDHEN and SYDVKM. The CDR3 has 11 amino acids. V shed 8 bases and J shed 5 bases, with 10 bases lying between them. The CDR3 DNA is TGTGCCAGCGGGTCGGGTCACGAGCAGTACTTC. It codes for CASGSGHEQYF.